This T cell receptor beta chain is drawn from a study of T cells in Graves' hyperthyroidism and ophthalmopathy. Amplification yielded TCR beta CDR3 regions, with RNA transcripts as the source. The HTBI primer set drove a first-round RT-PCR of the TCR CDR3. MiXCR, applied by TCRdb to the multiplex PCR reads, yields one record per CDR3 protein. The data contain about 320,000 distinct CDR3 sequences, approximately 15% of them singletons. More than 9.5 ml fresh peripheral blood yielded the PBMCs. CDR3 length equals 13 residues. CDR1 is MNHNS, CDR2 SASEGT, per germline. V lost 4 bases and J 4 bases, leaving 9 bases between the germline ends. Whole-study findings and limits: The model forecast ophthalmopathy, anticipating it by a median approximately 7 months before onset. Blood samples included most of the expanded thyroid clonotypes exceeding 0.001.

This clonotype has just a few counts. Its antigen is not known. This TCR was sampled from a man aged 25-40 years with Graves' hyperthyroidism. The genes are TRBV6-1 and TRBJ2-3, with D possibly TRBD2 on 6 matching bases. Sequencing input: blood. CDR3 sequence (DNA): TGTGCCAGCAGTGCAGCGGGTTCAGATACGCAGTATTTT. It specifies CASSAAGSDTQYF.